The 9 T cell receptor beta chains listed next were all sequenced from one sample in a study of T-cell reconstitution after alpha-beta-depleted transplantation in children. For these receptors, no antigen is known. Findings of the study overall: T-cell counts and diversity were attributed mostly to newly produced T cells one year after transplant.

Unique molecular identifiers featured in how the TCRbeta library was prepared. TCRdb itself ran the PCR reads through MiXCR, one entry per CDR3 protein. The sample lists some 300,000 distinct CDR3 sequences; less than 9.5% were seen once. The sample was peripheral blood, taken 360 days after TCRalphabeta/CD19-depleted stem cell transplant. Receptors were obtained from a female patient younger than 10 who had a stem cell transplant for Fanconi anemia, so the T cells may come from the graft donor.

This clonotype was counted at least ten times. The chain joins TRBV20-1 to TRBJ2-7; D may be TRBD1 (7 bases). This CDR3 is built from 12 residues. Germline V gene sequence: CDR1 DFQATT, CDR2 SNEGSKA (reference sequence). The V end was cut by 5 bases, the J end by 8 bases, with 16 bases between. The CDR3 loop reads CSAPGGFNKQYV. CDR3 nucleotide sequence: TGCAGTGCTCCAGGGGGGTTTAACAAGCAGTACGTC.

The rearrangement uses TRBV7-2 and TRBJ2-3, with TRBD2 matching 8 bases. This CDR3 has 15 amino acids. Germline lookup yields CDR1 SGHTA and CDR2 FQGNSA. Unmatched junction bases numbered 8, after V lost 5 bases and J lost 4 bases. CDR3 loop: CASSARTSSADTQYF. In nucleotides, the CDR3 is TGTGCCAGCAGCGCGAGGACTAGCTCAGCAGATACGCAGTATTTT.

V is TRBV10-1 and J is TRBJ1-2, with unresolved D. The CDR3 sequence is 13 residues long. Trimming left V 4 bases short and J 8 bases short, with 14 bases between. In germline, CDR1 is WNHNN, CDR2 SYGVQD (reference sequence). The CDR3 protein is CASSAWRIGGYTF. DNA of the CDR3: TGCGCCAGCAGTGCCTGGCGGATCGGCGGCTACACCTTC.

This clonotype was observed at least ten times. The rearrangement links TRBV4-3 to TRBJ2-3; D gene unclear. V lost 0 bases to trimming and J lost 1 base, with 8 bases between them. CDR1 is LGHNA and CDR2 is YSLEER in the germline V gene. This CDR3 is built from 15 residues. DNA of the CDR3: TGCGCCAGCAGCCAAGAGGGATCCGGCACAGATACGCAGTATTTT. Protein sequence: CASSQEGSGTDTQYF.

This clonotype was found a few times. This chain joins TRBV5-5 and TRBJ1-1; D gene uncertain. CDR1 and CDR2 from the germline V gene are SGHKS and YYEKEE (reference sequence). The V end was cut by 3 bases, the J end by 3 bases, with 9 bases between. The CDR3 contains 13 residues. The CDR3 DNA reads as TGTGCCAGCAGCTGGGGATCGGACACTGAAGCTTTCTTT. Encoded protein: CASSWGSDTEAFF.

The sample holds a few counts of this clonotype. This chain joins TRBV28 and TRBJ1-3; no clear D gene. Trimming pared 1 base from V and 0 bases from J, leaving 10 bases between. The germline gives CDR1 MDHEN, CDR2 SYDVKM. This CDR3 has 16 amino acids. CDR3 loop: CASSLLQYGSGNTIYF. CDR3 sequence (DNA): TGTGCCAGCAGTTTATTACAGTATGGCTCTGGAAACACCATATATTTT. The entire variable domain, with the rest obtained from reference TRBV28 and TRBJ1-3, is as follows: DVKVTQSSRYLVKRTGEKVFLECVQDMDHENMFWYRQDPGLGLRLIYFSYDVKMKEKGDIPEGYSVSREKKERFSLILESASTNQTSMYLCASSLLQYGSGNTIYFGEGSWLTVV.

This clonotype was picked up many times. The rearrangement uses TRBV5-1 and TRBJ2-3; perhaps TRBD2 as D (5 bases). This CDR3 is 16 amino acids long. Germline V gene lookup returns CDR1 SGHRS and CDR2 YFSETQ. Trimming pared 0 bases from V and 2 bases from J, leaving 13 bases between. CDR3 nucleotides: TGCGCCAGCAGCTTGGCCGAAGCGGTCGCCACAGATACGCAGTATTTT. This encodes CASSLAEAVATDTQYF.

The sample holds a few counts of this clonotype. The V gene is TRBV20-1, the J gene TRBJ1-2, with a weak D call TRBD1 (6 bases). CDR1 and CDR2 from the germline V gene are DFQATT and SNEGSKA (reference sequence). This CDR3 has 15 residues. Trimming pared 2 bases from V and 7 bases from J, leaving 20 bases between. The CDR3, as DNA: TGCAGTGCTAGACCCCAGGCGGGGGCCGTCGGTGGCTACACCTTC. It translates to CSARPQAGAVGGYTF.

This clonotype was observed many times. This rearrangement joins TRBV5-6 to TRBJ2-3, with D possibly TRBD1 on 5 matching bases. This CDR3 region has 17 residues. Trimming pared 5 bases from V and 1 base from J, leaving 20 bases between. Germline values: CDR1 SGHDT, CDR2 YYEEEE. The CDR3 spells CASSRLTGFRGTDTQYF. The DNA of the CDR3 is TGTGCCAGCAGTCGCCTAACAGGATTTCGTGGCACAGATACGCAGTATTTT. Based on the CDR3 plus reference TRBV5-6 and TRBJ2-3, the full variable domain is DAGVTQSPTHLIKTRGQQVTLRCSPKSGHDTVSWYQQALGQGPQFIFQYYEEEERQRGNFPDRFSGHQFPNYSSELNVNALLLGDSALYLCASSRLTGFRGTDTQYFGPGTRLTVL.